This section outlines one T cell receptor beta chain sequence together with its context. Its antigen remains unidentified. The entry originates in a study of graft-versus-host responses after intestinal transplantation. Study at large: The whole recipient group had anti-thymocyte globulin induction followed by tacrolimus and steroids for approximately three years. General observations from the study: Recipient marrow showed GvH clones, some seen first in ileum or blood. Peak levels of circulating GvH clones tracked with early post-transplant HvG declines. High graft-versus-host to host-versus-graft clonal ratios were found in allografts of patients who had graft-donor T cell macrochimerism.

With V trimmed by 0 bases and J by 5 bases, 11 bases remained unmatched. This CDR3 contains 17 residues. Germline loops: CDR1 SGHDT, CDR2 YYEEEE. Only in-frame clones appear in the TCRdb table, and some are missing; sequencing was by immunoSEQ multiplex PCR. The profile shows around 110,000 clones, about nine tenths of them singletons. The chain combines TRBV5-6 with TRBJ2-5; 9 nucleotides agree with TRBD2. This clonotype originated in a human donor who received an intestinal transplant. The sample was unstimulated CD4+ T cells sorted from spleen or lymph node cells, taken before intestinal transplant. The CDR3 sequence is CASSLAWRGGLRETQYF. The CDR3 bases are TGTGCCAGCAGCTTGGCCTGGCGGGGGGGCCTTCGGGAGACCCAGTACTTC. The variable domain in full, with the rest retrieved from reference TRBV5-6 and TRBJ2-5, is DAGVTQSPTHLIKTRGQQVTLRCSPKSGHDTVSWYQQALGQGPQFIFQYYEEEERQRGNFPDRFSGHQFPNYSSELNVNALLLGDSALYLCASSLAWRGGLRETQYFGPGTRLLVL.